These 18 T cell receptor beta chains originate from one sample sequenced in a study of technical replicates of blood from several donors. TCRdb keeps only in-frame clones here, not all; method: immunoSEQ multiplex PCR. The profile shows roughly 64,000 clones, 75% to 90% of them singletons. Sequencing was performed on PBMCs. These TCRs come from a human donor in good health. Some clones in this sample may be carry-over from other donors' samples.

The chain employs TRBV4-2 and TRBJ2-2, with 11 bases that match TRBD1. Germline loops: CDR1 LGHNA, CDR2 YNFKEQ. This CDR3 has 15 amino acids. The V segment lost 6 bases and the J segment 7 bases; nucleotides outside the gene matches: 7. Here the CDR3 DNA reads TGTGCCAGCAGTCGGGACAGGGGGGTTGGCGGGGAGCTGTTTTTT. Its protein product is CASSRDRGVGGELFF.

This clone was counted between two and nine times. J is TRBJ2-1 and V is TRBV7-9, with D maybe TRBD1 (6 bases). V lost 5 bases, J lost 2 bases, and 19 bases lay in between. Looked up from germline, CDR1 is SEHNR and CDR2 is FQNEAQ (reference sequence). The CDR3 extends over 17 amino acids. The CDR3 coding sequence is TGTGCCAGCAGCCCGCGGACAGTCCGTCGGACCTACAATGAGCAGTTCTTC. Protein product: CASSPRTVRRTYNEQFF.

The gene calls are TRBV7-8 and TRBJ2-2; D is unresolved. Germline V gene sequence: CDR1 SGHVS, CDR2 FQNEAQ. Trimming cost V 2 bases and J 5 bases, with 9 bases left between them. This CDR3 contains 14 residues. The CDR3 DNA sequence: TGTGCCAGCAGCTTACTCAGTTGGACCGGGGAGCTGTTTTTT. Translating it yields CASSLLSWTGELFF.

As DNA, the CDR3 is TGTGCCAGCAACATCCAGGGGTACGAGCAGTACTTC. It yields the protein CASNIQGYEQYF. V and J are TRBV2 and TRBJ2-7, with D possibly matching TRBD1 (6 bases). CDR3 length: 12 amino acids. V was shortened by 7 bases and J by 4 bases, with 11 bases between the two germline ends. The V gene's germline CDR1 is SNHLY and CDR2 FYNNEI.

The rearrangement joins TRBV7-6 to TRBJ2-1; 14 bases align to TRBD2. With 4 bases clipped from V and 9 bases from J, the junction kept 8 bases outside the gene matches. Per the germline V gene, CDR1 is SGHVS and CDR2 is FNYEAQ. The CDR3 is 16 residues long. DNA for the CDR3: TGTGCCAGCAGCTCCCTTTTAGGACTAGCGGGAGGTGAGCAGTTCTTC. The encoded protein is CASSSLLGLAGGEQFF. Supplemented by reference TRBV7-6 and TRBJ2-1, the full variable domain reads GAGVSQSPRYKVTKRGQDVALRCDPISGHVSLYWYRQALGQGPEFLTYFNYEAQQDKSGLPNDRFSAERPEGSISTLTIQRTEQRDSAMYRCASSSLLGLAGGEQFFGPGTRLTVL.

CDR3 sequence reads: CASHGLGGPTGEQYF. The DNA of the CDR3 is TGCGCCAGCCATGGTTTAGGGGGCCCTACAGGCGAGCAGTACTTC. The V call is TRBV5-1, the J call TRBJ2-7; 7 bases match TRBD1. Per the germline V gene, CDR1 is SGHRS and CDR2 is YFSETQ. The CDR3 has 15 residues. V trimming: 7 bases; J trimming: 6 bases; junction bases outside the gene matches: 16.

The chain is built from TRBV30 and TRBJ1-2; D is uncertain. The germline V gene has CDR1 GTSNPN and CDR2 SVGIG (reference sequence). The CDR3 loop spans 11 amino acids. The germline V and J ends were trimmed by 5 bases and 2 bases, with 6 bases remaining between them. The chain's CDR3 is CAWEENYGYTF. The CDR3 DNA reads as TGTGCCTGGGAGGAAAACTATGGCTACACCTTC.

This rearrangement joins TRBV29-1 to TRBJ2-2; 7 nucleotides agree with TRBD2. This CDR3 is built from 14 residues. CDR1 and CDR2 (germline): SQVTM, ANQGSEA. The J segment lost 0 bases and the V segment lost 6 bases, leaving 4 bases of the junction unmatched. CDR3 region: CSVATSPNTGELFF. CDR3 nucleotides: TGCAGCGTCGCGACTAGCCCGAACACCGGGGAGCTGTTTTTT.

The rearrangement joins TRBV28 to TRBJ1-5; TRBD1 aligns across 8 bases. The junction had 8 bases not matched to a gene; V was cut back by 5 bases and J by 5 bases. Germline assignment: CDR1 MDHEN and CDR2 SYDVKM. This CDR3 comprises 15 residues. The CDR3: CASSRRTGLDQPQHF. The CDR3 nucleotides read TGTGCCAGCAGTCGTCGGACAGGGTTGGATCAGCCCCAGCATTTT.

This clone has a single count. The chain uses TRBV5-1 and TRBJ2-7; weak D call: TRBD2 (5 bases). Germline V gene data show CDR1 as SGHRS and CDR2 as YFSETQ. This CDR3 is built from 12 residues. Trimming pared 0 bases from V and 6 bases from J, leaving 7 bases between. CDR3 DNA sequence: TGCGCCAGCAGCTTGGTCCGGGGCGAGCAGTACTTC. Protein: CASSLVRGEQYF.

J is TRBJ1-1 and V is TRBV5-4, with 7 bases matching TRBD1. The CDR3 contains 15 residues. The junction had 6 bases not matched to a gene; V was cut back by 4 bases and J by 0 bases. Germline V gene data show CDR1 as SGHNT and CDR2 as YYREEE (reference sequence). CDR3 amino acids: CASSTGTDMNTEAFF. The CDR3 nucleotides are TGTGCCAGCAGCACCGGGACAGATATGAACACTGAAGCTTTCTTT.

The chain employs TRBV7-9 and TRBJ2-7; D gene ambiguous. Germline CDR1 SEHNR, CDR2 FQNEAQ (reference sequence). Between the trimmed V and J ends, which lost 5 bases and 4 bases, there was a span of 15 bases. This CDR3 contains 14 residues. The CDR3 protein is CASSPLGLGYEQYF. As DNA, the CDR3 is TGTGCCAGCAGCCCTCTTGGTCTAGGTTACGAGCAGTACTTC.

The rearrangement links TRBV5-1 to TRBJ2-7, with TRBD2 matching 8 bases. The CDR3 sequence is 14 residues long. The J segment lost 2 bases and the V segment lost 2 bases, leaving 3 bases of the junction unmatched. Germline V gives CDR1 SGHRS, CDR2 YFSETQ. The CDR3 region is CASSFSGGTYEQYF. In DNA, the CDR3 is TGCGCCAGCAGCTTCAGCGGGGGAACCTACGAGCAGTACTTC.

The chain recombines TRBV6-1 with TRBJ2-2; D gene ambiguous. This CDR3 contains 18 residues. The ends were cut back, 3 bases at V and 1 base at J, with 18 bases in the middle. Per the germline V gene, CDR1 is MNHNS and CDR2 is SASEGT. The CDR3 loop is CASSESWARTRNTGELFF. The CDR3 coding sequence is TGTGCCAGCAGTGAGAGTTGGGCGCGAACCAGGAACACCGGGGAGCTGTTTTTT.

CDR3 coding DNA: TGCGCCAGCAGCTATTTGGGGGCCCACGAGCAGTACTTC. Its protein product is CASSYLGAHEQYF. V is TRBV5-1 and J is TRBJ2-7; the D gene is possibly TRBD1 (6 bases). This CDR3 has 13 residues. V was clipped by 3 bases and J by 5 bases, with 12 bases between them. Germline CDR1 and CDR2: SGHRS and YFSETQ.

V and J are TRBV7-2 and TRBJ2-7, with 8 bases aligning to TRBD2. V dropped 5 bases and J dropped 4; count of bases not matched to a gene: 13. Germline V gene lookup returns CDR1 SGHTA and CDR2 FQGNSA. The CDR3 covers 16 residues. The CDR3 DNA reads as TGTGCCAGCAGCGCCCCCCCGGGGCCGGGAGGGTACGAGCAGTACTTC. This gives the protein CASSAPPGPGGYEQYF.

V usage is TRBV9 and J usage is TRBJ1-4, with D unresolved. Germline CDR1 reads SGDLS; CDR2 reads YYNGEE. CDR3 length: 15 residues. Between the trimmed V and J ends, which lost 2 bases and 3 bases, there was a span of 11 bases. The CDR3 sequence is CASSVRHSPNEKLFF. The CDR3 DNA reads TGTGCCAGCAGCGTCCGGCACAGCCCTAATGAAAAACTGTTTTTT. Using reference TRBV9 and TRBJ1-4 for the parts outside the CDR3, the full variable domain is DSGVTQTPKHLITATGQRVTLRCSPRSGDLSVYWYQQSLDQGLQFLIQYYNGEERAKGNILERFSAQQFPDLHSELNLSSLELGDSALYFCASSVRHSPNEKLFFGSGTQLSVL.

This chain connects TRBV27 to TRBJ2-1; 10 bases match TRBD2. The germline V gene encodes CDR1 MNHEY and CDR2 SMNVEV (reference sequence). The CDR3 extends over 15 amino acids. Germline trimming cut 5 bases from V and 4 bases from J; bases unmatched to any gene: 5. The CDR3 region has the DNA TGTGCCAGCAGTAGGACTAGCGGATTATACAATGAGCAGTTCTTC. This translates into CASSRTSGLYNEQFF.